Below, 9 T cell receptor beta chains from the same sample are listed, as sequenced in a study of STAT5B mutations in CD4+ large granular lymphocyte leukemia. Assay: immunoSEQ multiplex PCR; the TCRdb copy retains only in-frame clones and omits some. The sample holds 25,000 to 30,000 clones, approximately 84% seen once. Sequencing was done on a sample of CD4+ T cells from blood buffy coats. Every receptor here comes from a human donor in good health.

The chain links TRBV7-2 to TRBJ1-1; D is uncertain. Germline CDR1 is SGHTA and CDR2 is FQGNSA. Trimming took 2 bases from V and 5 from J, leaving 9 bases between them. The length of the CDR3 is 13 residues. The CDR3 reads CASSLSGGTEAFF. CDR3 in DNA: TGTGCCAGCAGCTTATCCGGAGGGACTGAAGCTTTCTTT. Based on the CDR3 plus reference TRBV7-2 and TRBJ1-1, the full variable domain is GAGVSQSPSNKVTEKGKDVELRCDPISGHTALYWYRQSLGQGLEFLIYFQGNSAPDKSGLPSDRFSAERTGGSVSTLTIQRTQQEDSAVYLCASSLSGGTEAFFGQGTRLTVV.

The chain uses TRBV19 and TRBJ1-5; D gene unclear. The CDR3 consists of 12 residues. CDR1 LNHDA and CDR2 SQIVND come from the germline V gene (reference sequence). Trimming cost V 3 bases and J 1 base, with 1 base left between them. The CDR3 protein is CASSMSNQPQHF. CDR3 nucleotides: TGTGCCAGTAGTATGAGCAATCAGCCCCAGCATTTT.

The chain joins TRBV19 to TRBJ1-5; TRBD1 is a possible D gene (6 bases). The CDR3 has 19 residues. The V end was cut by 3 bases, the J end by 0 bases, with 21 bases between. Germline V gene lookup returns CDR1 LNHDA and CDR2 SQIVND (reference sequence). This CDR3 reads CASSMERGKGEGSNQPQHF. In DNA, the CDR3 is TGTGCCAGTAGTATGGAGAGGGGGAAAGGGGAAGGTAGCAATCAGCCCCAGCATTTT.

The chain is built from TRBV9 and TRBJ1-4; TRBD1 might be the D (5 bases). Germline V gene data show CDR1 as SGDLS and CDR2 as YYNGEE. CDR3 size: 15 residues. Trimming left V 4 bases short and J 6 bases short, with 16 bases between. The CDR3 is CASSTRGETDEKLFF. In DNA, the CDR3 is TGTGCCAGCAGCACCCGAGGGGAGACGGATGAAAAACTGTTTTTT.

In its sample, this clone was seen once. This chain joins TRBV6-1 and TRBJ2-5; 7 bases align to TRBD1. The V segment lost 2 bases and the J segment 5 bases; nucleotides outside the gene matches: 8. This CDR3 region has 15 residues. CDR1 is MNHNS and CDR2 is SASEGT in the germline V gene. The CDR3 DNA reads as TGTGCCAGCAGTGAATTAGGAGGCAGGGGGGAGACCCAGTACTTC. Amino acid sequence: CASSELGGRGETQYF.

V and J are TRBV25-1 and TRBJ1-6; 8 bases match TRBD1. This CDR3 spans 14 amino acids. Per germline, CDR1 MGHDK and CDR2 SYGVNS. Trimming at V came to 6 bases and at J to 10 bases, leaving 8 bases not matched to a gene. The CDR3 reads CASRDRGLGSPLHF. CDR3 coding DNA: TGTGCCAGCAGAGACAGGGGTTTAGGGTCACCCCTCCACTTT.

The chain employs TRBV16 and TRBJ2-2; D gene unclear. The V end lost 2 bases, the J end lost 1 base, and 5 bases lay between the germline ends. Germline-derived CDR1 and CDR2 are KGHSY and FQNENV. This CDR3 is built from 14 residues. This chain's CDR3 is CASSQLGNTGELFF. DNA of the CDR3: TGTGCCAGCAGCCAACTGGGGAACACCGGGGAGCTGTTTTTT. Based on the CDR3 plus reference TRBV16 and TRBJ2-2, the full variable domain is GEEVAQTPKHLVRGEGQKAKLYCAPIKGHSYVFWYQQVLKNEFKFLISFQNENVFDETGMPKERFSAKCLPNSPCSLEIQATKLEDSAVYFCASSQLGNTGELFFGEGSRLTVL.

The V gene is TRBV5-1, the J gene TRBJ2-3; TRBD1 matches at 9 bases. This CDR3 is built from 15 residues. Looked up from germline, CDR1 is SGHRS and CDR2 is YFSETQ. V shed 3 bases and J 2 bases; nucleotides not matched to a gene: 4. Here the CDR3 reads CASSSGTGITDTQYF. In DNA, the CDR3 is TGCGCCAGCAGCTCTGGGACAGGGATCACAGATACGCAGTATTTT.

The chain combines TRBV5-1 with TRBJ2-5, with 14 bases matching TRBD2. V shed 0 bases, J shed 5 bases, and the junction held 3 bases outside the gene matches. The germline gives CDR1 SGHRS, CDR2 YFSETQ. The CDR3 contains 16 residues. Here the CDR3 reads CASSLGLAGGIETQYF. The CDR3 DNA reads TGCGCCAGCAGCTTGGGACTAGCGGGGGGGATCGAGACCCAGTACTTC.